The 3 T cell receptor beta chains below all came from one sample that was sequenced in a study of T cell responses to AZD1222 COVID-19 vaccine. Profiled with immunoSEQ multiplex PCR; TCRdb holds only in-frame clones, not every one. The repertoire consists of some 150,000 clones, with 90% occurring once and the leading ten covering about 3.5%. The sample here was peripheral blood, taken on day 0 of AZD1222 vaccination. These receptors were taken from an adult in good health.

The rearrangement links TRBV2 to TRBJ1-1; D is unclear. The CDR3 has 10 residues. In germline, CDR1 is SNHLY, CDR2 FYNNEI. The germline V and J ends were trimmed by 10 bases and 10 bases, with 13 bases remaining between them. CDR3 residues: CAIAAVGAFF. The CDR3 DNA is TGTGCCATCGCGGCCGTCGGAGCTTTCTTT.

J is TRBJ1-4 and V is TRBV7-8; D unresolved. Germline CDR1 reads SGHVS; CDR2 reads FQNEAQ. CDR3 length equals 12 residues. V was trimmed by 0 bases and J by 12 bases, leaving 8 bases between them. The CDR3 here is CASSLARVELFF. CDR3 nucleotides: TGTGCCAGCAGCTTAGCGCGAGTGGAACTGTTTTTT.

The chain employs TRBV12-3 or TRBV12-4 and TRBJ2-3; D uncertain. The V end lost 6 bases, the J end lost 3 bases, and 7 bases lay between the germline ends. The CDR3 spans 12 residues. CDR3: CASSPSTDTQYF. The CDR3 DNA sequence: TGTGCCAGCAGCCCCAGTACAGATACGCAGTATTTT.